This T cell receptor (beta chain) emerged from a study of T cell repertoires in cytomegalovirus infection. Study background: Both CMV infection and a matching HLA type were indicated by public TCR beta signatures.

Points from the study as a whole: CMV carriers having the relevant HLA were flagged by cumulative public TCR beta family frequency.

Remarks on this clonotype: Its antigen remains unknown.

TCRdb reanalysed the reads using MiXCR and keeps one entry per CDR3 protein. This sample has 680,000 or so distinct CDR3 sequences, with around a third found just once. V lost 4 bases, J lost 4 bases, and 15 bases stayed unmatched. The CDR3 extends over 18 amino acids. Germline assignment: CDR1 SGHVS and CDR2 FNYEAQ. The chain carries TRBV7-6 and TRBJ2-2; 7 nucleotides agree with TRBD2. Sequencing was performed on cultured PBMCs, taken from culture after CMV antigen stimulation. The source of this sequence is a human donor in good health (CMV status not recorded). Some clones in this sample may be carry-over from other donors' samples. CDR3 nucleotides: TGTGCCAGCAGCTCCTCCCCGGGCGGGAGAATCAGCACCGGGGAGCTGTTTTTT. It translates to CASSSSPGGRISTGELFF.